The 11 T cell receptor beta chains in this list originate from one sample, sequenced in a study of beta chain features in type 1 diabetes. cDNA synthesis used the whole RNA isolate, giving expressed TCRB sequences. TCRdb's copy holds only in-frame clones and misses some; the assay was immunoSEQ multiplex PCR. Among 330,000 or so clones listed, about 20% were seen once. The sequenced sample consisted of naive CD4+ T cells from blood. The receptors were gathered from a young woman in good health.

The chain recombines TRBV7-2 with TRBJ2-3; D gene uncertain. The germline V and J ends were trimmed by 0 bases and 8 bases, with 3 bases remaining between them. CDR1 and CDR2 from the germline V gene are SGHTA and FQGNSA. This CDR3 region has 11 residues. CDR3 protein: CASSLASTQYF. The CDR3 DNA sequence: TGTGCCAGCAGCTTAGCCAGTACGCAGTATTTT.

This clone was picked up a small number of times. The CDR3 bases are TGTGCCAGCAGTTCAACTCGTCGCGGCTACACCTTC. Translated: CASSSTRRGYTF. This chain uses TRBV28 with TRBJ1-2; D is ambiguous. Trimming removed 4 bases at V and 8 bases at J, with 11 bases between. Per the germline V gene, CDR1 is MDHEN and CDR2 is SYDVKM. The length of the CDR3 is 12 residues.

This chain joins TRBV14 and TRBJ1-2, with D possibly matching TRBD1 (6 bases). The CDR3 spans 14 residues. Looked up from germline, CDR1 is SGHDN and CDR2 is FVKESK. V lost 5 bases and J 5 bases, leaving 15 bases between the germline ends. CDR3 protein: CASSEVVRGYGYTF. CDR3 coding DNA: TGTGCCAGCAGCGAAGTAGTCAGGGGATATGGCTACACCTTC.

The DNA for the CDR3 is TGTGCCAGCAGCCCTGCAGGGGGCTCAGATACGCAGTATTTT. Protein: CASSPAGGSDTQYF. The chain carries TRBV7-3 and TRBJ2-3, with TRBD1 identical over 8 bases. CDR3 length: 14 amino acids. The germline V gene has CDR1 SGHTA and CDR2 FQGTGA. Trimming took 5 bases from V and 4 from J; bases not matched to a gene: 5.

This chain uses TRBV4-2 with TRBJ2-3, with D possibly TRBD1 on 5 matching bases. The V gene's germline CDR1 is LGHNA and CDR2 YNFKEQ. This CDR3 has 13 amino acids. Trimming left V 4 bases short and J 2 bases short, with 7 bases between. The DNA for the CDR3 is TGTGCCAGCAGCCCAGGGTACACAGATACGCAGTATTTT. Its protein product is CASSPGYTDTQYF.

The gene calls are TRBV9 and TRBJ2-5, with TRBD1 matching over 7 bases. The CDR3 extends over 13 amino acids. The germline V gene has CDR1 SGDLS and CDR2 YYNGEE. J gave up 11 bases and V 3 bases, and 10 bases lay outside the gene matches. The CDR3 DNA reads TGTGCCAGCAGCGCGGGACAGCTGCGAGAGCAGTACTTC. Translation gives CASSAGQLREQYF. Full variable domain (missing parts from reference TRBV9 and TRBJ2-5): DSGVTQTPKHLITATGQRVTLRCSPRSGDLSVYWYQQSLDQGLQFLIQYYNGEERAKGNILERFSAQQFPDLHSELNLSSLELGDSALYFCASSAGQLREQYFGPGTRLLVL.

This clone was picked up a small number of times. This chain uses TRBV7-2 with TRBJ2-1; 9 bases align to TRBD1. The germline gives CDR1 SGHTA, CDR2 FQGNSA. With 1 base clipped from V and 8 bases from J, the junction kept 6 bases outside the gene matches. The CDR3 consists of 15 residues. The CDR3 spells CASSLGDRVIYEQFF. CDR3 DNA sequence: TGTGCCAGCAGCTTAGGGGACAGGGTTATCTATGAGCAGTTCTTC.

This chain connects TRBV7-8 to TRBJ2-1, with 7 bases fitting TRBD2. This CDR3 region has 16 residues. Unmatched junction bases numbered 17, after V lost 5 bases and J lost 10 bases. CDR1 is SGHVS and CDR2 is FQNEAQ in the germline V gene. The CDR3 sequence: CASSLGGMAAVGEQFF. CDR3 coding DNA: TGTGCCAGCAGCCTGGGGGGGATGGCGGCTGTGGGCGAGCAGTTCTTC.

The V and J genes are TRBV5-5 and TRBJ1-1, with no clear D. Trimming pared 2 bases from V and 5 bases from J, leaving 13 bases between. Germline lookup yields CDR1 SGHKS and CDR2 YYEKEE (reference sequence). This CDR3 region has 14 residues. The CDR3 region is CASSFSSERTEAFF. The DNA for the CDR3 is TGTGCCAGCAGCTTTTCATCGGAGAGGACTGAAGCTTTCTTT.

This clone was picked up a small number of times. The chain joins TRBV2 to TRBJ1-1; 10 bases are shared with TRBD1. Per germline, CDR1 SNHLY and CDR2 FYNNEI. The CDR3 loop spans 13 amino acids. V shed 7 bases, J shed 10 bases, and the junction held 9 bases outside the gene matches. The CDR3 coding sequence is TGTGCCAGCACCCCGGGACAGGGGAATGGAGCTTTCTTT. It encodes CASTPGQGNGAFF.

In its sample, this clone was seen a few times. This chain links TRBV5-1 with TRBJ2-7, with 12 bases that match TRBD2. The ends lost 7 bases at V and 2 bases at J; junction bases unmatched: 4. Per the germline V gene, CDR1 is SGHRS and CDR2 is YFSETQ. This CDR3 contains 14 residues. The CDR3 loop reads CASASGGAAYEQYF. Written as DNA, the CDR3 is TGCGCCAGCGCTAGCGGGGGGGCCGCCTACGAGCAGTACTTC.